A single sample is the source of the 22 T cell receptor beta chains below, sequenced in a study of blood T cell repertoires in COVID-19. Produced via immunoSEQ multiplex PCR; TCRdb's table is partial and in-frame only. There are about 140,000 clones in the sample; approximately 80% occur only once, and 1.9% lies in the top ten. The sample comprised peripheral blood. The source of these receptors is an older woman with acute or convalescent COVID-19.

The chain uses TRBV5-6 and TRBJ1-2, with D hard to call. The V gene lost 2 bases and the J gene lost 1 base, with 9 bases spanning the gap. Looked up from germline, CDR1 is SGHDT and CDR2 is YYEEEE. The CDR3 spans 14 residues. The CDR3 region is CASSLYLINYGYTF. DNA for the CDR3: TGTGCCAGCAGCTTATACTTAATTAACTATGGCTACACCTTC.

This clone turned up a few times. The chain uses TRBV28 and TRBJ2-1, with 11 bases that match TRBD2. The CDR3 has 16 residues. In germline, CDR1 is MDHEN, CDR2 SYDVKM. V trimming: 4 bases; J trimming: 7 bases; junction bases outside the gene matches: 9. The CDR3 region is CASSSLLAGELNEQFF. CDR3 sequence (DNA): TGTGCCAGCAGTTCCTTACTAGCGGGAGAATTGAATGAGCAGTTCTTC.

This rearrangement joins TRBV27 to TRBJ2-2, with D uncertain. V lost 5 bases and J 5 bases, leaving 3 bases between the germline ends. Per germline, CDR1 MNHEY and CDR2 SMNVEV (reference sequence). The CDR3 is 11 amino acids. CDR3 amino acids: CASSPTGELFF. Here the CDR3 DNA reads TGTGCCAGCAGTCCTACCGGGGAGCTGTTTTTT.

The CDR3 region is CASSRWRGETQYF. The CDR3 coding sequence is TGCGCCAGCAGCCGCTGGCGGGGAGAGACCCAGTACTTC. This chain uses TRBV4-1 with TRBJ2-5; TRBD2 might be the D (6 bases). This CDR3 is built from 13 residues. CDR1 is MGHRA and CDR2 is YSYEKL in the germline V gene. Trimming removed 4 bases at V and 4 bases at J, with 10 bases between.

This chain joins TRBV28 and TRBJ2-2, with TRBD1 matching over 8 bases. The CDR3 totals 16 residues. V dropped 1 base and J dropped 6; count of bases not matched to a gene: 7. The germline CDR1 and CDR2 sequences are MDHEN and SYDVKM. CDR3 sequence (DNA): TGTGCCAGCAGTTTATCTTCCAGGGGGCTCGCCGGGGAGCTGTTTTTT. Its translation: CASSLSSRGLAGELFF.

This sequence joins TRBV14 and TRBJ2-3; unclear D gene. Trimming stripped 1 base from V and 6 bases from J, with 14 bases between. The CDR3 extends over 15 amino acids. Germline CDR1 reads SGHDN; CDR2 reads FVKESK. This CDR3 is CASSQVPPPGDTQYF. CDR3 coding DNA: TGTGCCAGCAGCCAAGTACCTCCCCCCGGGGATACGCAGTATTTT.

V gene TRBV29-1 combines with J gene TRBJ1-1; D unclear. Between the trimmed V and J ends, which lost 3 bases and 5 bases, there was a span of 7 bases. CDR1 and CDR2 (germline): SQVTM, ANQGSEA. The CDR3 is made up of 11 amino acids. The CDR3 DNA reads TGCAGCGTTGATCGGGGAACTGAAGCTTTCTTT. Its translation: CSVDRGTEAFF.

The V and J genes are TRBV7-7 and TRBJ2-3; 10 bases align to TRBD2. Germline values: CDR1 SSHAT, CDR2 FNYEAQ (reference sequence). The CDR3 extends over 21 amino acids. J was trimmed by 0 bases and V by 3 bases; bases with no gene match: 18. DNA of the CDR3: TGTGCCAGCAGCTTCCAATCCCTAGCGGGAGTGTTGGTCTCTAGCACAGATACGCAGTATTTT. Translation gives CASSFQSLAGVLVSSTDTQYF. Full variable domain (remainder filled in from reference TRBV7-7 and TRBJ2-3): GAGVSQSPRYKVTKRGQDVTLRCDPISSHATLYWYQQALGQGPEFLTYFNYEAQPDKSGLPSDRFSAERPEGSISTLTIQRTEQRDSAMYRCASSFQSLAGVLVSSTDTQYFGPGTRLTVL.

In its sample, this clone was seen a few times. The chain recombines TRBV9 with TRBJ2-5; maybe TRBD2 (6 bases). There are 16 residues in the CDR3. Per the germline V gene, CDR1 is SGDLS and CDR2 is YYNGEE. Trimming stripped 3 bases from V and 5 bases from J, with 20 bases between. The CDR3 DNA follows: TGTGCCAGCAGCGGTTTCGGGGTATCCCGGGAGGAGACCCAGTACTTC. This codes for CASSGFGVSREETQYF.

This chain connects TRBV6-1 to TRBJ2-7; the match to TRBD2 covers 9 bases. This CDR3 comprises 18 residues. CDR1 is MNHNS and CDR2 is SASEGT in the germline V gene. The junction had 13 bases not matched to a gene; V was cut back by 2 bases and J by 2 bases. Here the CDR3 reads CASSEWLRSGGSPYEQYF. The CDR3 DNA reads TGTGCCAGCAGTGAATGGCTGCGGAGCGGGGGGTCCCCCTACGAGCAGTACTTC.

The chain carries TRBV6-5 and TRBJ1-1; D not certain. Deletions cut 7 bases from V and 0 bases from J, with 12 bases between. This CDR3 has 14 residues. The germline CDR1 and CDR2 sequences are MNHEY and SVGAGI. The CDR3 is CASTSEVLNTEAFF. CDR3 DNA: TGTGCCAGCACCTCCGAGGTCTTGAACACTGAAGCTTTCTTT.

The rearrangement links TRBV7-8 to TRBJ2-1; 9 nucleotides align to TRBD2. Germline CDR1 and CDR2: SGHVS and FQNEAQ. The J segment lost 4 bases and the V segment lost 3 bases, leaving 4 bases of the junction unmatched. The CDR3 covers 15 residues. As DNA, the CDR3 is TGTGCCAGCAGCTTGGGACTAGCTGCATACAATGAGCAGTTCTTC. As protein: CASSLGLAAYNEQFF.

The V gene is TRBV28, the J gene TRBJ1-5; 7 nucleotides align to TRBD1. Germline V lookup: CDR1 MDHEN, CDR2 SYDVKM. The V gene end was trimmed by 2 bases and the J gene end by 3 bases; junction bases not matched to a gene: 4. This CDR3 spans 15 amino acids. The CDR3 nucleotides are TGTGCCAGCAGTTTACCAACAGGGGTCAATCAGCCCCAGCATTTT. It translates to CASSLPTGVNQPQHF.

This chain links TRBV5-1 with TRBJ2-3; a weak D match, TRBD1 (6 bases). CDR3 length equals 14 residues. V was pared by 1 base and J by 4 bases, with 10 bases between. Germline V gives CDR1 SGHRS, CDR2 YFSETQ. This chain's CDR3 is CASSLSWTADTQYF. The CDR3 nucleotides read TGCGCCAGCAGCTTGAGTTGGACAGCAGATACGCAGTATTTT.

The V and J genes are TRBV11-1 and TRBJ1-2, with 10 bases matching TRBD1. V shed 5 bases, J shed 4 bases, and the junction held 7 bases outside the gene matches. The germline V gene encodes CDR1 SGHAT and CDR2 FQDESV (reference sequence). The CDR3 runs 15 residues. Written as DNA, the CDR3 is TGTGCCAGCAGCCAAGACAGGGGGCCGCGCTATGGCTACACCTTC. Its translation: CASSQDRGPRYGYTF.

The chain links TRBV7-2 to TRBJ1-1; no firm D call. The CDR3 totals 14 residues. Germline CDR1 reads SGHTA; CDR2 reads FQGNSA. The ends were cut back, 4 bases at V and 4 bases at J, with 13 bases in the middle. Here the CDR3 reads CASSSSERSTEAFF. CDR3 in DNA: TGTGCCAGCAGCTCCTCTGAGAGGAGCACTGAAGCTTTCTTT.

The V and J genes are TRBV19 and TRBJ2-1, with D possibly TRBD1 on 6 matching bases. CDR3 length: 14 amino acids. In germline, CDR1 is LNHDA, CDR2 SQIVND (reference sequence). Trimming cost V 5 bases and J 4 bases, with 12 bases left between them. The chain's CDR3 is CASSADSTYNEQFF. The CDR3 DNA reads TGTGCCAGTAGTGCGGACAGTACTTACAATGAGCAGTTCTTC.

The gene calls are TRBV19 and TRBJ1-6, with a possible D match to TRBD1 (6 bases). The V gene's germline CDR1 is LNHDA and CDR2 SQIVND (reference sequence). Trimming took 0 bases from V and 8 from J, leaving 11 bases between them. CDR3 length: 15 amino acids. In nucleotides, the CDR3 is TGTGCCAGTAGTATAGAGGGACAATCATATTCACCCCTCCACTTT. As protein: CASSIEGQSYSPLHF.

The chain carries TRBV6-4 and TRBJ2-3, with D uncertain. The CDR3 covers 13 residues. Germline V gene sequence: CDR1 MRHNA, CDR2 SNTAGT. The ends were cut back, 6 bases at V and 2 bases at J, with 9 bases in the middle. The CDR3 coding sequence is TGTGCCAGCAGCGTCGTACACACAGATACGCAGTATTTT. It codes for CASSVVHTDTQYF.

The V and J genes are TRBV29-1 and TRBJ1-1, with D uncertain. CDR3 length: 13 residues. The germline V gene has CDR1 SQVTM and CDR2 ANQGSEA. The ends were cut back, 5 bases at V and 3 bases at J, with 13 bases in the middle. CDR3 residues: CSVQVPFDTEAFF. The CDR3 DNA reads TGCAGCGTTCAGGTTCCCTTCGACACTGAAGCTTTCTTT.

The J gene is TRBJ1-4, the V gene TRBV9; a possible D gene is TRBD1 (5 bases). The V end lost 3 bases, the J end lost 4 bases, and 13 bases lay between the germline ends. CDR1 is SGDLS, CDR2 YYNGEE, per germline. The CDR3 has 15 residues. Here the CDR3 reads CASSASTGGNEKLFF. CDR3 nucleotides: TGTGCCAGCAGCGCTTCCACAGGCGGTAATGAAAAACTGTTTTTT.

The J gene is TRBJ1-6, the V gene TRBV5-1; D not certain. CDR1 is SGHRS and CDR2 is YFSETQ in the germline V gene. Trimming stripped 0 bases from V and 7 bases from J, with 11 bases between. The CDR3 sequence is 15 residues long. CDR3 loop: CASSLEGANNSPLHF. In nucleotides, the CDR3 is TGCGCCAGCAGCTTGGAAGGAGCCAACAATTCACCCCTCCACTTT.